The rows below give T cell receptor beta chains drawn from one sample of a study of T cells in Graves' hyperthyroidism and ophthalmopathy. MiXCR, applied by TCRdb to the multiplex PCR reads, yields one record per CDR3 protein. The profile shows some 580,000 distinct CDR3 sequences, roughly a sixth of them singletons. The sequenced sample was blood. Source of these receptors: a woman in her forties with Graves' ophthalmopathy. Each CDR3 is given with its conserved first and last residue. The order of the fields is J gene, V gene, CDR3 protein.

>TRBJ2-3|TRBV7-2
CASSLDGGWDTQYF
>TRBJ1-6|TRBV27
CASTLRGAAIFNSPLHF
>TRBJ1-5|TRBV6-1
CASLLNAGTGLLRLNQPQHF
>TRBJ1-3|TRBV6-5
CASSLKRNTISF
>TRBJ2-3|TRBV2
CASSEGTVQYF
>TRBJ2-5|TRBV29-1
CSVAKQRSETQYF
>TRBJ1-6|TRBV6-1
CASSARQGFMAPLHF
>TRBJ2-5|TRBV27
CASTDRPGTQYF
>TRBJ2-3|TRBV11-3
CASSLTGLAGADTQYF
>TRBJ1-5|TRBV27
CASRHTGTDLTRGQPQHF
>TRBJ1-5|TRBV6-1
CASSERAAYSNQPQHF
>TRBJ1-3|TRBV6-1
CASSDSFYAGNTIYF
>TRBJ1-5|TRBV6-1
CASSPNRGAGGQPQHF
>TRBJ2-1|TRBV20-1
CSARLLTGTRVRNEQFF
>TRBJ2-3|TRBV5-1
CASSLELTQGATQYF
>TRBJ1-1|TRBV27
CASSNSIEAFF
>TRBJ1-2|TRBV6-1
CASSQQGAGGYTF
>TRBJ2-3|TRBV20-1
CSPNLSTDTQYF
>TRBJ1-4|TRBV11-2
CASSLVGRGRTNEKLFF
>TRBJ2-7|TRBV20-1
CSARGGSGSSSYEQYF
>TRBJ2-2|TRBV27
CASSLSRTTGELFF
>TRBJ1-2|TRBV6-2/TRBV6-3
CASGRQGKVYGYTF
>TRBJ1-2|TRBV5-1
CASSPLDSNYGYTF
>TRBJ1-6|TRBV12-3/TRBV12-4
CASSRGTTTPLHF
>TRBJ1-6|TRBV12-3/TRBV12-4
CASSSQNRGDSPLHF
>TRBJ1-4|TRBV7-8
CASSFIRAGKRTNEKLFF
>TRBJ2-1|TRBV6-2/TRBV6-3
CASSPEGLASYNEQFF
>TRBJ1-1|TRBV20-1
CSARGGGSDTEAFF
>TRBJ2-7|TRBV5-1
CASSVPSGRSEQYF
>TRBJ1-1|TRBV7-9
CASSLAGRVTEAFF
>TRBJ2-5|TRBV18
CASSPASGGETQYF
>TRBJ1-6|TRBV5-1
CASSLTGAIGNSPLHF
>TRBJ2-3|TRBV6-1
CASSDLAGSTDTQYF
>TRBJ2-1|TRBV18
CASSPTVYNEQFF
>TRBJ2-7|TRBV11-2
CASSLTEGEQYF
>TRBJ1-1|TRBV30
CAWSVLITMNTEAFF
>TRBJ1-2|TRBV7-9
CASSLVSSEANYGYTF
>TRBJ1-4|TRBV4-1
CASNQGIANEKLFF
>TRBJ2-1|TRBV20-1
CSAGLAEYNEQFF
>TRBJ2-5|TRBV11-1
CASSLLGLAFQETQYF
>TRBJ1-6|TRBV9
CASSATGRAYNSPLHF
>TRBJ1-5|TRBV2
CASSQEGLRNQPQHF
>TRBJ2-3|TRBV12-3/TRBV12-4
CASSLRASGRRDTQYF
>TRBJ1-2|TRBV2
CASLTGHLSGGYTF
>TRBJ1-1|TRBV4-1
CASSQLIWNTEAFF
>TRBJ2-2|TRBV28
CASKEGANTGELFF
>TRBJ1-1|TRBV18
CASSPDPLGRGSTEAFF
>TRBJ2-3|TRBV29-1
CSATGESTDTQYF
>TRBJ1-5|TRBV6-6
CASSYSEQAGNQPQHF
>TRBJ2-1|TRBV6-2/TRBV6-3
CASSIAGGPNEQFF
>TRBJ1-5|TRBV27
CASRFTGGQPQHF
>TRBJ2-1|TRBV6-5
CASSYRDRDNEQFF
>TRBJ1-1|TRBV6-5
CASSYSRRGENTEAFF
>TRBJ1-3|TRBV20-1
CSASPRESPLRSGNTIYF
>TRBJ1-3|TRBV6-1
CASSAGRSSGNTIYF